This T cell receptor beta chain was captured in a study of T-cell memory formation after mild COVID-19. Whole-study findings and limits: Shrinking CD4+ clones resided mostly in CM and EM, and CD8+ ones in EMRA. The appearance of some responding clones in pre-infection memory suggested that cross-reactive memory joined. Among clones peaking at day 37 in the second wave, SARS-CoV-2 specificity remained unconfirmed. Balance between CD4 and CD8 was seen in clones contracting day 15 to 85, and a CD4+ lean was seen in later expanders.

The CDR3 totals 15 residues. Germline V lookup: CDR1 DFQATT, CDR2 SNEGSKA (reference sequence). Trimming left V 0 bases short and J 8 bases short, with 17 bases between. This clonotype turned up a few times. Its antigen is unknown. TCRdb re-called the 5' RACE reads through MiXCR, storing one row per CDR3 protein. The sample carries about 620,000 distinct CDR3 sequences, approximately 19% recorded once. Material: PBMCs or a T cell subset sorted from them (not recorded which). The V gene is TRBV20-1, the J gene TRBJ2-4; D is undetermined. The TCR comes from an adult woman who had mild COVID-19 (a few samples of this study predate the infection). Cell type and time point are not known. The CDR3 sequence is CSARELSGPGDIQYF. The CDR3 DNA is TGCAGTGCTAGAGAGCTATCCGGGCCTGGGGACATTCAGTACTTC.